A single sample is the source of the 20 T cell receptor beta chains below, sequenced in a study of T cells in Graves' hyperthyroidism and ophthalmopathy (dated by TCRdb to about 2019). The library was made by multiplex PCR. This sample was sequenced with an Illumina HiSeq 2000. TCR beta CDR3 regions were amplified from RNA transcripts. The TCR CDR3 was subjected to a first round of RT-PCR using the HTBI primer set and the Qiagen OneStep RT-PCR kit. TCRdb handled the public reads itself, with Q25 trimming in fastp and clone calling in MiXCR, and kept productive beta chains. Here each entry gathers all rows of one CDR3 protein and keeps the most common genes and DNA. This sample has 700,000 or so distinct CDR3 sequences in its table, and 13% to 15% of those were observed once. The ten largest clones capture roughly an eighth of the sample. The specimen sequenced was blood. These receptor sequences come from a woman in her fifties or sixties with Graves' ophthalmopathy.

This clonotype was recorded many times. V is TRBV11-2 and J is TRBJ1-1; a possible D gene is TRBD1 (6 bases). The germline CDR1 and CDR2 sequences are SGHAT and FQNNGV. Trimming stripped 5 bases from V and 4 bases from J, with 14 bases between. The CDR3 extends over 14 amino acids. The CDR3 sequence: CASSEAGAVTEAFF. The DNA for the CDR3 is TGTGCCAGCAGCGAGGCGGGGGCTGTCACTGAAGCTTTCTTT.

This clonotype was found many times. The chain combines TRBV20-1 with TRBJ2-7, with 7 bases that match TRBD1. The germline V gene encodes CDR1 DFQATT and CDR2 SNEGSKA (reference sequence). This CDR3 contains 14 residues. After removal of 0 bases from V and 1 base from J, the junction contained 3 bases not matched to a gene. The CDR3 reads CSAREGGSSYEQYF. The CDR3 DNA is TGCAGTGCTAGAGAAGGGGGCAGTTCCTACGAGCAGTACTTC.

This clonotype was observed many times. The chain combines TRBV3-1 with TRBJ1-2; D remains ambiguous. The CDR3 spans 12 residues. In germline, CDR1 is LGHDT, CDR2 YNNKEL (reference sequence). V lost 2 bases and J 10 bases, leaving 11 bases between the germline ends. The CDR3 nucleotides read TGTGCCAGCAGCCAATTGGAACAAGACTACACCTTC. Residues: CASSQLEQDYTF. Full variable domain (missing parts from reference TRBV3-1 and TRBJ1-2): DTAVSQTPKYLVTQMGNDKSIKCEQNLGHDTMYWYKQDSKKFLKIMFSYNNKELIINETVPNRFSPKSPDKAHLNLHINSLELGDSAVYFCASSQLEQDYTFGSGTRLTVV.

This clonotype was seen only a few times. The rearrangement uses TRBV20-1 and TRBJ1-1; 7 bases match TRBD1. The CDR3 spans 12 residues. Looked up from germline, CDR1 is DFQATT and CDR2 is SNEGSKA (reference sequence). The V and J ends lost 8 bases and 3 bases, in that order; junction bases with no gene match: 6. The CDR3 protein is CSLAGGDTEAFF. CDR3 in DNA: TGCAGTCTAGCAGGGGGGGACACTGAAGCTTTCTTT.

This clonotype turned up a few times. CDR3 sequence: CASSQVLYEQYF. In nucleotides, the CDR3 is TGTGCCAGCAGCCAAGTCTTGTACGAGCAGTACTTC. This chain uses TRBV14 with TRBJ2-7; D gene unclear. Trimming cost V 1 base and J 4 bases, with 5 bases left between them. The germline CDR1 and CDR2 sequences are SGHDN and FVKESK. The CDR3 spans 12 residues.

This clonotype was counted a few times. V gene TRBV20-1 combines with J gene TRBJ1-2; the D is unclear. CDR3 length: 14 amino acids. V was trimmed by 0 bases and J by 4 bases, leaving 12 bases between them. Per germline, CDR1 DFQATT and CDR2 SNEGSKA (reference sequence). The CDR3 DNA sequence: TGCAGTGCTAGAGAGGACTCACGAGGCTATGGCTACACCTTC. Translated, it gives CSAREDSRGYGYTF.

This clonotype occurred many times. This chain connects TRBV20-1 to TRBJ2-5; D is unresolved. Per the germline V gene, CDR1 is DFQATT and CDR2 is SNEGSKA (reference sequence). This CDR3 is 11 amino acids long. Trimming took 1 base from V and 2 from J, leaving 2 bases between them. CDR3 sequence: CSARGQETQYF. The CDR3 coding sequence is TGCAGTGCTAGAGGACAAGAGACCCAGTACTTC.

This clonotype was found a few times. This chain uses TRBV11-3 with TRBJ2-3; D possibly matches TRBD1 or TRBD2 (5 bases each). V was trimmed by 5 bases and J by 7 bases, leaving 16 bases between them. The germline V gene has CDR1 SGHNT and CDR2 YENEEA. This CDR3 spans 14 amino acids. CDR3 loop: CASSPRAGMHTQYF. The CDR3, as DNA: TGTGCCAGCAGCCCCAGGGCCGGGATGCATACGCAGTATTTT.

This clonotype showed up just a few times. The chain employs TRBV28 and TRBJ2-3; 7 nucleotides align to TRBD1. CDR3 length: 18 residues. The germline CDR1 and CDR2 sequences are MDHEN and SYDVKM. Trimming cost V 4 bases and J 0 bases; bases outside gene matches: 13. CDR3 DNA: TGTGCCAGCAGTTCAACCGGGACAGAGTTCACTAGCACAGATACGCAGTATTTT. It codes for CASSSTGTEFTSTDTQYF.

There are many counts of this clonotype. V and J are TRBV5-1 and TRBJ2-7, with D perhaps assigned TRBD1 or TRBD2 (5 bases each). Trimming left V 2 bases short and J 3 bases short, with 18 bases between. In germline, CDR1 is SGHRS, CDR2 YFSETQ. The CDR3 loop spans 16 amino acids. CDR3 sequence: CASSLITGTPIYEQYF. The CDR3 bases are TGCGCCAGCAGCTTAATCACCGGGACCCCCATCTACGAGCAGTACTTC.

This chain uses TRBV28 with TRBJ1-2; 10 bases fit TRBD1. Germline V gene lookup returns CDR1 MDHEN and CDR2 SYDVKM. V trimming: 1 base; J trimming: 6 bases; junction bases outside the gene matches: 5. This CDR3 comprises 15 residues. The CDR3 sequence: CASSLSGQGYDGYTF. The CDR3 DNA is TGTGCCAGCAGTTTATCGGGACAGGGGTACGATGGCTACACCTTC.

This clonotype was counted only a few times. This chain joins TRBV28 and TRBJ1-5; the D gene is possibly TRBD1 (5 bases). The germline V gene has CDR1 MDHEN and CDR2 SYDVKM. Trimming shortened V by 5 bases and J by 4 bases, and 15 bases separated the two germline ends. CDR3 length: 15 amino acids. The CDR3 nucleotides read TGTGCCAGCAGTGAATCGGGGCAGCCGAATCAGCCCCAGCATTTT. Protein product: CASSESGQPNQPQHF.

This clonotype has at least ten counts. V and J are TRBV7-9 and TRBJ2-7; 11 nucleotides match TRBD2. The CDR3 extends over 16 amino acids. Looked up from germline, CDR1 is SEHNR and CDR2 is FQNEAQ (reference sequence). With V trimmed by 1 base and J by 4 bases, 6 bases remained unmatched. This CDR3 is CASSLVSWTSGYEQYF. In DNA, the CDR3 is TGTGCCAGCAGCTTAGTGTCCTGGACTAGCGGGTACGAGCAGTACTTC.

This clonotype was detected a few times. This chain links TRBV7-2 with TRBJ2-2; TRBD2 matches at 7 bases. Germline values: CDR1 SGHTA, CDR2 FQGNSA. With V trimmed by 11 bases and J by 7 bases, 7 bases remained unmatched. This CDR3 spans 12 amino acids. CDR3 in DNA: TGTGCCGGGAGGGCCTTGGTCGGGGAGCTGTTTTTT. It is translated as CAGRALVGELFF.

This clonotype showed up just a few times. The chain has TRBV30 and TRBJ2-3, with D perhaps matching TRBD1 or TRBD2 (6 bases each). This CDR3 has 17 amino acids. Germline lookup yields CDR1 GTSNPN and CDR2 SVGIG (reference sequence). Deletions cut 2 bases from V and 5 bases from J, with 23 bases between. CDR3 sequence (DNA): TGTGCCTGGAGTTTAGGGGGGACGGTAGGGGTGGGAGATACGCAGTATTTT. This translates into CAWSLGGTVGVGDTQYF.

At least ten counts were recorded for this clonotype. The J gene is TRBJ2-7, the V gene TRBV30, with 7 nucleotides matching TRBD1. Germline-derived CDR1 and CDR2 are GTSNPN and SVGIG (reference sequence). The CDR3 has 13 residues. The V gene end was trimmed by 1 base and the J gene end by 5 bases; junction bases not matched to a gene: 5. The CDR3 DNA is TGTGCCTGGAGTGGACGAACAGGGGACGAGCAGTACTTC. Amino acid sequence: CAWSGRTGDEQYF.

This clonotype was observed at least ten times. The chain employs TRBV28 and TRBJ1-4; TRBD1 matches at 8 bases. J gave up 7 bases and V 4 bases, and 8 bases lay outside the gene matches. This CDR3 is built from 15 residues. CDR1 MDHEN and CDR2 SYDVKM come from the germline V gene. The CDR3 coding sequence is TGTGCCAGCAGTTCCCCCCAGGGGGCTGGTGAAAAACTGTTTTTT. Amino acids: CASSSPQGAGEKLFF.

This clonotype was found many times. The chain employs TRBV2 and TRBJ1-2; D gene ambiguous. The V gene's germline CDR1 is SNHLY and CDR2 FYNNEI. The CDR3 runs to 16 residues. Trimming removed 1 base from V and 1 base from J, with 13 bases in between. The CDR3 coding sequence is TGTGCCAGCAGTGAAGTCTGGAATAGTATTAACTATGGCTACACCTTC. This sequence encodes CASSEVWNSINYGYTF. The whole variable domain, remainder taken from reference TRBV2 and TRBJ1-2, is EPEVTQTPSHQVTQMGQEVILRCVPISNHLYFYWYRQILGQKVEFLVSFYNNEISEKSEIFDDQFSVERPDGSNFTLKIRSTKLEDSAMYFCASSEVWNSINYGYTFGSGTRLTVV.

The chain is built from TRBV20-1 and TRBJ1-5; D perhaps matches TRBD1 (6 bases). The CDR3 is made up of 13 amino acids. V was cut by 6 bases and J by 7 bases, with 16 bases left in between. CDR1 DFQATT and CDR2 SNEGSKA come from the germline V gene (reference sequence). The CDR3: CSARRGAGQPQHF. The CDR3 nucleotides read TGCAGTGCCAGAAGGGGGGCCGGGCAGCCCCAGCATTTT.

This clonotype was seen repeatedly, ten times or more. The chain employs TRBV28 and TRBJ1-2; D might be TRBD1 (5 bases). Germline V gene data show CDR1 as MDHEN and CDR2 as SYDVKM. There are 16 residues in the CDR3. Trimming pared 3 bases from V and 5 bases from J, leaving 19 bases between. The CDR3 DNA is TGTGCCAGCAGTTTCCGCGGGACCGTCCCACTATATGGCTACACCTTC. Its protein is CASSFRGTVPLYGYTF.